Below, one TCR beta chain is given with its context. Its antigen is currently not known. Per-nucleotide qualities are absent, and no much larger clonotype sits a single base away. Measured from the cysteine to the phenylalanine, the CDR3 is 14 residues long. The only DNA kept is the CDR3, 42 bases in frame from the first base. V was cut back by 5 bases and J by 2 bases, leaving a gap of 10 bases between them. Based on the germline V gene, the CDR1 and CDR2 sequences are SGHTA and FQGNSA. From each donor, a single peripheral blood sample of 90 to 150 mL on average was drawn into heparinised tubes. Naive, central memory, regulatory and stem cell-like memory CD4+ T cells were sorted on a BD FACSAria II using a panel including CD45RO, CCR7, CD25, CD127, CD95 and CD27. Every sorted population had a purity above 95%. Right away, PBMCs were isolated by Lymphoprep density gradient centrifugation and were stained directly, with no culture step. Samples were stained and sorted in pairs, with one healthy donor and one patient per experiment, so that batch effects were minimized.

This record comes from a study of beta chain features in type 1 diabetes (dated 2018 in TCRdb). Regarding the study in general: Mean age, gender distribution, total cell number and subset yield were not different between patients and healthy donors. A total of 85 million to 140 million sorted cells were examined across all samples, and a strong correlation was observed between cell number per subset and RNA yield. The study compared TCRB repertoires of sorted circulating CD4+ T cell subsets between recently diagnosed type 1 diabetes patients and matched healthy donors. Regulatory and stem cell-like memory subsets were obtained from only 8 patients and roughly 8 healthy donors, while naive and central memory subsets were obtained from all 30 or so donors. What the research found in general, with its limitations: Because cDNA was sequenced instead of genomic DNA, highly expressing activated cells could be over-represented, though the groups showed no difference in activation or CD3 levels. PCR might favor shorter templates, but patient and control samples were amplified and corrected together, so any skew would affect both groups equally. In all four CD4+ subsets, TCRB CDR3 length was moderately but significantly shorter in type 1 diabetes patients. Naive, central memory and regulatory TCRB repertoires appeared more similar among patients than among healthy donors. Because small numbers of individuals were included in the HLA sub-analyses, any influence of HLA type on TCRB rearrangement was left unresolved. At VDJ recombination sites, type 1 diabetes patients had fewer insertions and more deleted nucleotides, which implies abnormalities in thymic rearrangement.

The High Capacity cDNA Reverse Transcription Kit was used to reverse transcribe all of the isolated RNA, meaning that expressed TCRB transcripts were what got sequenced. Naive, central memory and regulatory T cell samples underwent deep immunoSEQ sequencing, averaging around 3.7 million total reads per sample. Sorted cells were lysed in RLT buffer and RNA was extracted with DNase-treated RNeasy Micro or Mini kits, depending on cell number. To prevent cross-contamination, every cell subset was processed on its own, while patient and healthy donor samples were processed together. The immunoSEQ multiplex PCR was used to amplify TCRB sequences from cDNA, generating 87-bp fragments that spanned the CDR3 region. Sequencing of the amplicons was done on the Illumina HiSeq platform. Per the original workflow: PCR bias was corrected computationally using synthetic template baselines, and reads within Hamming distance 2 were collapsed, with unmergeable singletons discarded. Reads were aligned against IMGT so that V, D and J genes, CDR3 length and insertions or deletions at six rearrangement sites could be assigned. Clonotype counts were normalized to sorted cell number within each subset before computing true diversity and Gini coefficients with the tcR R package. The overlap coefficient, calculated on TCRB nucleotide sequences, was used to measure repertoire sharing. Out-of-frame TCRB sequences from naive cells were analyzed as a proxy for the pre-selection repertoire. This immuneACCESS table, as held by TCRdb, lists in-frame sequences with V and J called but not all clones. Of the missing ones, under half trace to an unresolved V gene in checked studies; the others have no known cause. That table furnishes V, J and clone size, whereas the DNA furnished D and trimming. Recorded for this sample are 250,000 to 300,000 clones; approximately 14% of them occurred a single time. Together, the top ten hold about 0.016% of the sample.

The sequenced material came from naive CD4+ T cells from blood. The label giving this sample's cell subset or site can be read as: true naive CD4+ T cells. The rearrangement joined TRBV7-2 to TRBJ1-5; the D gene is not confidently resolved. This receptor was obtained from a man aged 25 to 40 with type 1 diabetes. The DNA reads TGTGCCAGCAGCCCTTCTATGGGCAATCAGCCCCAGCATTTT. Protein translation: CASSPSMGNQPQHF.